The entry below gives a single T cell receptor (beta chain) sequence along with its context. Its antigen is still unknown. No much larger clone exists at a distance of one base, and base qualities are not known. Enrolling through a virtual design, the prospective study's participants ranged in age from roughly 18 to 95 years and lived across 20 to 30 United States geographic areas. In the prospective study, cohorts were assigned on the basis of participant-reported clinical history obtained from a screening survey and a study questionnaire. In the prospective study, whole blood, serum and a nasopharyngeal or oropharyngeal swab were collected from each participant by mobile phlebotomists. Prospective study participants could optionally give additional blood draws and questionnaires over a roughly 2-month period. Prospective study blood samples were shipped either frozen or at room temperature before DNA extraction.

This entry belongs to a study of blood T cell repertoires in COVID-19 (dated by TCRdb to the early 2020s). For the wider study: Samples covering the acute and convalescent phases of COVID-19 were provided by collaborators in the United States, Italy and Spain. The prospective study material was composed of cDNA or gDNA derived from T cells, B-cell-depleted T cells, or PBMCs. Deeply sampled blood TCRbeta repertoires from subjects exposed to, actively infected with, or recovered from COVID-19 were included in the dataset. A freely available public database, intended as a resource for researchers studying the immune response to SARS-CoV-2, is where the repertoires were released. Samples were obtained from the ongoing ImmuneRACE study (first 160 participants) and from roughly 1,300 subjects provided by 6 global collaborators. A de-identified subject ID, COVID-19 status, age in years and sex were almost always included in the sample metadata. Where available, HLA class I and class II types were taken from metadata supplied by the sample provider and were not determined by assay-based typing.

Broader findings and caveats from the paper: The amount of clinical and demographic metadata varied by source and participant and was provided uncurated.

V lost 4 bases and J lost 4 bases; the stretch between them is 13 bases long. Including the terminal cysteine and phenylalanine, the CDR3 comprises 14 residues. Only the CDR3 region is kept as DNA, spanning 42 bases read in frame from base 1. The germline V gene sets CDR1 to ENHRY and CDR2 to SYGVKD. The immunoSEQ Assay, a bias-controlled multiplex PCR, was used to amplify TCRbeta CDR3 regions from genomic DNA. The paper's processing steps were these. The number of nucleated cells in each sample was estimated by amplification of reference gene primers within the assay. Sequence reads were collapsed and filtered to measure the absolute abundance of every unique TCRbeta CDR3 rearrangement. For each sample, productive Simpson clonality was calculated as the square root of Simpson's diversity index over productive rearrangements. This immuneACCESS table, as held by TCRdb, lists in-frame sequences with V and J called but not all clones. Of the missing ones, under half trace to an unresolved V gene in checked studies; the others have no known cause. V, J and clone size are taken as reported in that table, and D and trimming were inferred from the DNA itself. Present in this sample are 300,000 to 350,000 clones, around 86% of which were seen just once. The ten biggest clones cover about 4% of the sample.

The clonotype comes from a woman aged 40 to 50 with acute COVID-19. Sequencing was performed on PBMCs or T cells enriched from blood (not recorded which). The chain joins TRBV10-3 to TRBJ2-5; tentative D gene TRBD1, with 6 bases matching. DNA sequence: TGTGCCATCAGTGTGGCAGGGGAGCGAGAGACCCAGTACTTC. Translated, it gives CAISVAGERETQYF.